This record concerns one TCR beta chain sequence. What it binds is unknown. The patients chosen for sequencing had shown expansion of CD8+CD57+ cells (detected by flow cytometry). No therapy was given to patients before blood sampling. The data stem from a study of CD8+CD57+ T cells in acquired aplastic anemia. Overall study results and limits: The same twenty-nine CD8+ CDR3 sequences occurred in patients and in controls.

Using genomic DNA as the template, TCR beta VDJ and CDR3 profiling was carried out. TCRdb passed the reads through MiXCR, listing each CDR3 protein once. Found here are hundreds of thousands of distinct CDR3 sequences, more than 40% of them singletons; the top ten hold 6.5% to 8%. The CDR3 covers 14 residues. CDR1 is SNHLY and CDR2 is FYNNEI in the germline V gene. Trimming took off 6 bases at V and 6 bases at J, with 17 bases between the two ends. The chain has TRBV2 and TRBJ1-1; D not resolved. The sequencing sample was made of sorted CD4+, CD8+, or CD8+CD57+ T cells (not recorded which) from PBMCs. The clonotype comes from a human donor with aplastic anemia. CDR3 bases: TGTGCCAGCAGCTTAGCTCTCGGGAGAGCTGAAGCTTTCTTT. The encoded protein is CASSLALGRAEAFF.